What follows are 8 T cell receptor beta chains derived from one specimen sequenced in a study of chemoradiotherapy in HPV16-positive cancers. The data were produced by immunoSEQ multiplex PCR, yet TCRdb's version contains in-frame clones alone and is incomplete. This table holds roughly 19,000 clones, approximately 84% found once. The sequences come from blood, collected from a patient who underwent chemoradiotherapy. These receptors were obtained from a human donor with HPV-associated anogenital cancer.

V usage is TRBV5-1 and J usage is TRBJ1-2; the match to TRBD1 covers 7 bases. This CDR3 comprises 12 residues. Trimming cost V 2 bases and J 8 bases; bases outside gene matches: 3. The germline V gene encodes CDR1 SGHRS and CDR2 YFSETQ. CDR3 bases: TGCGCCAGCAGCTTCGGACAGGAGGGCTACACCTTC. Translation gives CASSFGQEGYTF.

This chain uses TRBV21-1 with TRBJ1-1; no DNA check was done on the table's D call, TRBD1. TRBV21-1 is annotated as a pseudogene. CDR3 length: 17 residues. This chain's CDR3 is CASSSRTGELLNTEAFF. The CDR3 nucleotides are TGTGCCAGCAGCTCACGGACAGGGGAACTGTTGAACACTGAAGCTTTCTTT.

The chain combines TRBV6-5 with TRBJ1-4; D remains unclear. The CDR3 has 15 amino acids. The V gene's germline CDR1 is MNHEY and CDR2 SVGAGI. V was cut by 6 bases and J by 8 bases, with 19 bases left in between. The CDR3 protein is CASRNSQQRWEKLFF. In DNA, the CDR3 is TGTGCCAGCAGGAATAGCCAGCAGAGGTGGGAAAAACTGTTTTTT.

The V gene is TRBV9, the J gene TRBJ2-5; D is perhaps TRBD2 (5 bases). V was pared by 4 bases and J by 5 bases, with 15 bases between. This CDR3 spans 14 amino acids. CDR1 and CDR2 (germline): SGDLS, YYNGEE. CDR3 DNA: TGTGCCAGCAGCCCCAACTCCCCGGGGGAGACCCAGTACTTC. Translated, it gives CASSPNSPGETQYF.

V usage is TRBV6-5 and J usage is TRBJ1-4; D is unclear. Trimming cost V 5 bases and J 1 base, with 11 bases left between them. Germline assignment: CDR1 MNHEY and CDR2 SVGAGI. The CDR3 has 15 residues. CDR3 amino acids: CASSLQSRTNEKLFF. In DNA, the CDR3 is TGTGCCAGCAGTCTCCAGAGCAGAACTAATGAAAAACTGTTTTTT.

The chain recombines TRBV7-8 with TRBJ1-5, with 7 bases lining up with TRBD1. Germline V lookup: CDR1 SGHVS, CDR2 FQNEAQ. CDR3 length: 16 amino acids. J gave up 6 bases and V 0 bases, and 8 bases lay outside the gene matches. CDR3 nucleotides: TGTGCCAGCAGCTTAGCCCAAGCCTCAGGGGGTCAGCCCCAGCATTTT. Amino acid sequence: CASSLAQASGGQPQHF.

The chain links TRBV5-4 to TRBJ1-1; a possible D gene is TRBD1 (5 bases). CDR3 length: 14 amino acids. CDR1 is SGHNT and CDR2 is YYREEE in the germline V gene (reference sequence). V gave up 4 bases and J gave up 1 base, with 11 bases separating them. The CDR3 here is CASSVITGNTEAFF. The CDR3 nucleotides read TGTGCCAGCAGCGTAATAACAGGGAACACTGAAGCTTTCTTT.

The chain is built from TRBV6-6 and TRBJ1-1; D possibly corresponds to TRBD1 (5 bases). The CDR3 covers 13 residues. Germline values: CDR1 MNHNY, CDR2 SVGAGI (reference sequence). The V gene lost 2 bases and the J gene lost 2 bases, with 6 bases spanning the gap. The CDR3 bases are TGTGCCAGCAGTTACAGGGGAAACACTGAAGCTTTCTTT. It translates to CASSYRGNTEAFF.